The T cell receptor beta chain under discussion was sequenced for a study of blood T cell repertoires in COVID-19. Study in general: T cells, B-cell-depleted T cells, or PBMCs supplied cDNA or gDNA.

Only a few counts were recorded for this clone. The V and J ends lost 4 bases and 1 base respectively, with 14 bases between them. The CDR3 contains 15 residues. The germline CDR1 and CDR2 sequences are SGHNT and YYREEE (reference sequence). Data came from immunoSEQ multiplex PCR; TCRdb stores just in-frame clones and leaves some out. The sample lists about 52,000 clones; more than 75% were seen once. The chain couples TRBV5-4 to TRBJ1-1, with no clear D. The sequenced material came from peripheral blood. The sequence was collected from a woman older than 75 with acute or convalescent COVID-19. The CDR3 reads CASSRGGAENTEAFF. The CDR3 bases are TGTGCCAGCAGCCGAGGAGGAGCGGAGAACACTGAAGCTTTCTTT. Full variable domain (remainder filled in from reference TRBV5-4 and TRBJ1-1): ETGVTQSPTHLIKTRGQQVTLRCSSQSGHNTVSWYQQALGQGPQFIFQYYREEENGRGNFPPRFSGLQFPNYSSELNVNALELDDSALYLCASSRGGAENTEAFFGQGTRLTVV.